These T cell receptor beta chains were read from a single sample in a study of response to subunit inactivated influenza vaccine. TCRdb used MiXCR to reprocess the RT-PCR reads, holding one entry per CDR3 protein. The sample yields 400,000 to 550,000 distinct CDR3 sequences, 25% seen once. Source: CD4+ T cells sorted from PBMCs, taken 5 days after vaccination. These receptors all come from a middle-aged man who received an inactivated influenza vaccine. Both conserved end residues are part of each CDR3. Fields, in order: V gene, D gene, CDR3 protein. D genes are given only for firm matches.

TRBV28 TRBD2 CASNPGLAGRETQYF
TRBV20-1 . CSARDWPGVDTQYF
TRBV23-1 TRBD1 CASSQLDREETQYF
TRBV5-1 . CASSNANYGYTF
TRBV25-1 . CASSDPRGAGETQYF
TRBV29-1 TRBD2 CSVAPGTTRETQYF
TRBV20-1 . CSASTVAGGYGYTF
TRBV19 . CASSMTGLTNYGYTF
TRBV10-3 . CAISESFGGFNNNSPLHF
TRBV2 TRBD1 CASRGTGAQETQYF
TRBV10-3 TRBD2 CAIRAGTSGGATDTQYF
TRBV7-3 TRBD2 CASSLTSGTVYEQYF
TRBV29-1 . CSVDGKRETQYF
TRBV12-3/TRBV12-4 . CASSLALTEAFF
TRBV7-9 . CASSPGVSGNAEAFF